Each of the 25 T cell receptor beta chains below was sequenced from the same sample in a study of T cell responses to AZD1222 COVID-19 vaccine. Only in-frame clones appear in the TCRdb table, and some are missing; sequencing was by immunoSEQ multiplex PCR. The sample carries 100,000 or so clones, around 87% recorded once. The sample in question was peripheral blood, obtained on day 0 of AZD1222 vaccination. Receptors originate from an adult in good health.

Remarks on this clone: The germline gene is not matched at one end of the junction; a read error may be the cause. V and J are TRBV24-1 and TRBJ2-2; D gene unclear. CDR3 length: 14 residues. Germline CDR1 and CDR2: KGHDR and SFDVKD. The CDR3 DNA sequence: TGTGCCACCAGTGGGGCTAGGAACGCCGGGGAGCTGTTTTTT. As protein: CATSGARNAGELFF.

This clone was seen a few times. The V and J genes are TRBV24-1 and TRBJ2-2; 9 nucleotides align to TRBD2. The CDR3 totals 18 residues. Germline V gene sequence: CDR1 KGHDR, CDR2 SFDVKD. V lost 7 bases, J lost 5 bases, and 16 bases stayed unmatched. CDR3 region: CATSRQGSAGGRTGELFF. CDR3 bases: TGTGCCACCAGCCGACAGGGATCGGCGGGAGGGAGGACCGGGGAGCTGTTTTTT.

V usage is TRBV7-9 and J usage is TRBJ2-2, with 8 bases that match TRBD2. V dropped 5 bases and J dropped 4; count of bases not matched to a gene: 12. CDR3 size: 17 residues. Germline CDR1 is SEHNR and CDR2 is FQNEAQ (reference sequence). CDR3 sequence (DNA): TGTGCCAGCAGCACCCGTTCCGGGACTAGTTCCACCGGGGAGCTGTTTTTT. Translating it yields CASSTRSGTSSTGELFF.

This clone was seen only once. The chain is built from TRBV7-2 and TRBJ2-1; D not resolved. Germline CDR1 and CDR2: SGHTA and FQGNSA. Trimming pared 4 bases from V and 6 bases from J, leaving 13 bases between. The CDR3 runs to 14 residues. The CDR3 sequence: CASSYGNFRNEQFF. In DNA form, the CDR3 reads TGTGCCAGCAGCTACGGTAATTTTCGCAATGAGCAGTTCTTC. The full variable domain, with the rest looked up from reference TRBV7-2 and TRBJ2-1, is GAGVSQSPSNKVTEKGKDVELRCDPISGHTALYWYRQSLGQGLEFLIYFQGNSAPDKSGLPSDRFSAERTGGSVSTLTIQRTQQEDSAVYLCASSYGNFRNEQFFGPGTRLTVL.

This clone was counted a single time. The J gene is TRBJ1-1, the V gene TRBV7-2; maybe TRBD1 (6 bases). Germline CDR1 and CDR2: SGHTA and FQGNSA. The ends were cut back, 0 bases at V and 1 base at J, with 9 bases in the middle. The CDR3 is made up of 15 amino acids. The CDR3: CASSLARGGNTEAFF. For the CDR3, the DNA is TGTGCCAGCAGCTTAGCGCGAGGGGGGAACACTGAAGCTTTCTTT.

The J gene is TRBJ2-1, the V gene TRBV25-1, with 9 bases that match TRBD2. J lost 4 bases, V lost 4 bases, and 2 bases had no gene match. CDR1 is MGHDK and CDR2 is SYGVNS in the germline V gene. There are 14 residues in the CDR3. The CDR3 DNA reads TGTGCCAGCAGTGGTAGCGGGGGATACAATGAGCAGTTCTTC. Its translation: CASSGSGGYNEQFF. The variable domain in full, with the rest retrieved from reference TRBV25-1 and TRBJ2-1, is EADIYQTPRYLVIGTGKKITLECSQTMGHDKMYWYQQDPGMELHLIHYSYGVNSTEKGDLSSESTVSRIRTEHFPLTLESARPSHTSQYLCASSGSGGYNEQFFGPGTRLTVL.

This chain uses TRBV15 with TRBJ1-6, with 10 bases identical to TRBD1. The V segment lost 0 bases and the J segment 7 bases; nucleotides outside the gene matches: 6. Per germline, CDR1 LNHNV and CDR2 YYDKDF (reference sequence). CDR3 length: 17 residues. CDR3 DNA sequence: TGTGCCACCAGCAGAGACTTGTGGGACAGGGGAAATTCACCCCTCCACTTT. It translates to CATSRDLWDRGNSPLHF.

This clone was found once. The V gene is TRBV28, the J gene TRBJ2-2; 9 bases match TRBD1. Trimming took 7 bases from V and 1 from J; bases not matched to a gene: 4. The CDR3 length is 15 residues. Per the germline V gene, CDR1 is MDHEN and CDR2 is SYDVKM. The CDR3 nucleotides are TGTGCCAGCACCCCGGACAGGGGGAACACCGGGGAGCTGTTTTTT. This codes for CASTPDRGNTGELFF.

This sequence joins TRBV5-4 and TRBJ1-1; 7 bases map to TRBD1. Germline V gives CDR1 SGHNT, CDR2 YYREEE (reference sequence). V gave up 4 bases and J gave up 5 bases; unmatched junction bases: 8. The CDR3 is made up of 14 amino acids. CDR3 DNA: TGTGCCAGCAGCAGTACGCAGGGGGGAACTGAAGCTTTCTTT. Its protein product is CASSSTQGGTEAFF.

CDR3 loop: CAISPGQLNQPQHF. The CDR3 bases are TGTGCCATCAGTCCGGGACAGCTCAATCAGCCCCAGCATTTT. The chain has TRBV10-3 and TRBJ1-5, with 7 bases identical to TRBD1. V was pared by 5 bases and J by 3 bases, with 4 bases of the junction left unmatched. The germline V gene has CDR1 ENHRY and CDR2 SYGVKD. The CDR3 contains 14 residues.

CDR3 region: CASSLVGGRKITGELFF. The CDR3, as DNA: TGTGCCAGCAGCTTGGTCGGGGGACGCAAGATCACCGGGGAGCTGTTTTTT. The rearrangement links TRBV11-2 to TRBJ2-2, with a possible D match to TRBD2 (6 bases). Germline V gives CDR1 SGHAT, CDR2 FQNNGV. Trimming shortened V by 3 bases and J by 4 bases, and 18 bases separated the two germline ends. The CDR3 is 17 residues long.

J is TRBJ2-3 and V is TRBV5-1; 8 bases are a match to TRBD2. Germline V CDR1 and CDR2: SGHRS, YFSETQ. V lost 4 bases to trimming and J lost 2 bases; unmatched junction nucleotides: 3. The CDR3 contains 14 residues. The CDR3, as DNA: TGCGCCAGCAGCACTAGCGGCTACACAGATACGCAGTATTTT. As protein: CASSTSGYTDTQYF.

As for this clone: A junction end diverges from the germline sequence, so it may reflect a read error. The rearrangement links TRBV12-3 or TRBV12-4 to TRBJ1-2; TRBD1 matches 7 bases. The CDR3 contains 13 residues. For the CDR3, the DNA is TGTGCCAGCAGCCTCAGGGGGGACTATGACTACACCTTC. Its translation: CASSLRGDYDYTF.

This clone was observed once. The V call is TRBV18, the J call TRBJ2-2, with a possible D match to TRBD2 (6 bases). From germline, CDR1 is KGHSH and CDR2 LQKENI. V was pared by 6 bases and J by 2 bases, with 16 bases between. The CDR3 runs 16 residues. CDR3 nucleotide sequence: TGTGCCAGCTCCTCGGGTCGGAGGGTAAACACCGGGGAGCTGTTTTTT. Translated, it gives CASSSGRRVNTGELFF.

This clone has just one count. This chain uses TRBV11-2 with TRBJ1-4; perhaps TRBD1 as D (5 bases). Germline CDR1 is SGHAT and CDR2 is FQNNGV. V lost 3 bases, J lost 0 bases, and 11 bases lay in between. This CDR3 has 16 amino acids. The CDR3 is CASSFGSGPTNEKLFF. CDR3 nucleotide sequence: TGTGCCAGCAGCTTCGGGTCAGGGCCAACTAATGAAAAACTGTTTTTT.

This clone was detected once. This chain uses TRBV6-4 with TRBJ1-3, with TRBD1 matching 8 bases. The CDR3 contains 17 residues. The V and J ends lost 6 bases and 0 bases, in that order; junction bases with no gene match: 10. The germline V gene encodes CDR1 MRHNA and CDR2 SNTAGT. The CDR3 reads CASRNQGQANSGNTIYF. In DNA form, the CDR3 reads TGTGCCAGCAGAAACCAGGGACAGGCAAACTCTGGAAACACCATATATTTT.

V gene TRBV2 combines with J gene TRBJ2-7, with no clear D. The germline V gene encodes CDR1 SNHLY and CDR2 FYNNEI. This CDR3 has 13 amino acids. V gave up 4 bases and J gave up 2 bases, with 9 bases separating them. The CDR3 protein is CASSVSRTYEQYF. DNA of the CDR3: TGTGCCAGCAGTGTTAGCAGAACCTACGAGCAGTACTTC.

The J gene is TRBJ1-2, the V gene TRBV12-3 or TRBV12-4; D is possibly TRBD1 (5 bases). V lost 7 bases and J lost 8, with 14 bases in between. The CDR3 is 12 residues long. CDR3 in amino acids: CASTRGLAGYTF. DNA for the CDR3: TGTGCCAGCACCCGGGGACTGGCGGGCTACACCTTC.

This chain uses TRBV24-1 with TRBJ2-2; D remains ambiguous. The V end lost 5 bases, the J end lost 2 bases, and 11 bases lay between the germline ends. Germline V gene data show CDR1 as KGHDR and CDR2 as SFDVKD. The CDR3 length is 15 residues. CDR3 in DNA: TGTGCCACCAGTGTGCAGGAGCCCAACACCGGGGAGCTGTTTTTT. Translated: CATSVQEPNTGELFF.

The chain combines TRBV10-3 with TRBJ2-2; 9 positions agree with TRBD2. The germline V gene has CDR1 ENHRY and CDR2 SYGVKD. Trimming cost V 1 base and J 3 bases; bases outside gene matches: 9. The CDR3 has 18 amino acids. The CDR3 here is CAISELGGGRAHTGELFF. CDR3 nucleotides: TGTGCCATCAGTGAGTTAGGAGGCGGGAGGGCCCACACCGGGGAGCTGTTTTTT.

This clone was picked up one time. The rearrangement uses TRBV19 and TRBJ2-6; D remains ambiguous. Per germline, CDR1 LNHDA and CDR2 SQIVND (reference sequence). The CDR3 is 15 residues long. Trimming cost V 3 bases and J 1 base, with 7 bases left between them. In DNA, the CDR3 is TGTGCCAGTAGTATCGCCGGATCTGGGGCCAACGTCCTGACTTTC. Its translation is CASSIAGSGANVLTF.

The rearrangement uses TRBV12-3 or TRBV12-4 and TRBJ1-1; 7 bases align to TRBD1. The CDR3 has 13 residues. V shed 5 bases, J shed 4 bases, and the junction held 4 bases outside the gene matches. The DNA for the CDR3 is TGTGCCAGCAGTACGACAGGGTCCACTGAAGCTTTCTTT. Its translation is CASSTTGSTEAFF.

The CDR3 is CASSRRNQETQYF. CDR3 sequence (DNA): TGTGCCAGCAGTCGGCGGAACCAAGAGACCCAGTACTTC. The chain is built from TRBV27 and TRBJ2-5; D gene uncertain. V gave up 5 bases and J gave up 0 bases, with 7 bases separating them. This CDR3 is built from 13 residues. CDR1 is MNHEY and CDR2 is SMNVEV in the germline V gene (reference sequence).

V gene TRBV6-6 combines with J gene TRBJ1-2; a weak D match, TRBD1 (5 bases). Trimming left V 4 bases short and J 2 bases short, with 11 bases between. The CDR3 extends over 14 amino acids. Germline V gene data show CDR1 as MNHNY and CDR2 as SVGAGI (reference sequence). For the CDR3, the DNA is TGTGCCAGCAGTTTCGACAGCGGAAACTATGGCTACACCTTC. As protein: CASSFDSGNYGYTF.

The CDR3 sequence is CASSSQGWGYTF. The CDR3 coding sequence is TGTGCCAGTAGTTCACAGGGGTGGGGCTACACCTTC. The chain has TRBV19 and TRBJ1-2, with 7 bases fitting TRBD1. Germline V gene sequence: CDR1 LNHDA, CDR2 SQIVND (reference sequence). V was pared by 5 bases and J by 8 bases, with 5 bases of the junction left unmatched. The CDR3 contains 12 residues.